Each of the 18 T cell receptor beta chains below was sequenced from the same sample in a study of a mutant IDH1 vaccine in newly diagnosed glioma. Time point noted: week 11, during vaccination. Every vaccination contained 300 ug of the mutant IDH1 20-mer peptide and was paired with topical imiquimod. Sequenced by immunoSEQ multiplex PCR; TCRdb stores in-frame clones only, minus some. The sample has around 40,000 clones; 80% to 85% are singletons. Which antigens these TCRs recognize remains unknown. Specimen: PBMCs, collected from a glioma patient whose treatment included an IDH1 peptide vaccine. Source of these receptors: a man in his forties with glioma.

The J gene is TRBJ1-4, the V gene TRBV28; 7 bases align to TRBD1. CDR1 and CDR2 (germline): MDHEN, SYDVKM. CDR3 length: 14 amino acids. The ends lost 6 bases at V and 8 bases at J; junction bases unmatched: 9. The CDR3 protein is CASRVDRVGEKLFF. Written as DNA, the CDR3 is TGTGCCAGCAGGGTCGACAGGGTTGGCGAAAAACTGTTTTTT.

V is TRBV6-1 and J is TRBJ2-7; no clear D gene. Trimming took off 1 base at V and 9 bases at J, with 4 bases between the two ends. CDR1 MNHNS and CDR2 SASEGT come from the germline V gene. The CDR3 spans 10 residues. This chain's CDR3 is CASSEVGQYF. The CDR3 DNA reads TGTGCCAGCAGTGAAGTCGGGCAGTACTTC.

This chain connects TRBV15 to TRBJ2-7; D might be TRBD1 or TRBD2, each matching 6 bases. With 1 base removed from V and 0 bases from J, the gap between germline ends came to 19 bases. The length of the CDR3 is 18 residues. The germline gives CDR1 LNHNV, CDR2 YYDKDF (reference sequence). The DNA of the CDR3 is TGTGCCACCAGCAGAGGAGGGGGTTGGGAGGTTAGCTCCTACGAGCAGTACTTC. Protein: CATSRGGGWEVSSYEQYF.

The V and J genes are TRBV29-1 and TRBJ2-2, with D possibly TRBD2 on 6 matching bases. The CDR3 is 15 residues long. Germline-derived CDR1 and CDR2 are SQVTM and ANQGSEA. The V gene lost 3 bases and the J gene lost 1 base, with 12 bases spanning the gap. The CDR3 spells CSVEWMGGNTGELFF. The CDR3 bases are TGCAGCGTTGAGTGGATGGGAGGGAACACCGGGGAGCTGTTTTTT.

CDR3 loop: CASSLAEEQYF. The CDR3 region has the DNA TGTGCCAGCAGCTTAGCGGAGGAGCAGTACTTC. The V call is TRBV11-1, the J call TRBJ2-7; D is unresolved. The CDR3 totals 11 residues. Trimming took off 0 bases at V and 7 bases at J, with 4 bases between the two ends. Germline CDR1 is SGHAT and CDR2 is FQDESV (reference sequence).

The chain uses TRBV6-6 and TRBJ1-3, with 8 bases matching TRBD1. Germline V gene data show CDR1 as MNHNY and CDR2 as SVGAGI (reference sequence). V lost 7 bases, J lost 2 bases, and 4 bases stayed unmatched. The CDR3 runs to 14 residues. CDR3 region: CASNPDRAGNTIYF. The CDR3 DNA follows: TGTGCCAGCAACCCGGACAGGGCTGGAAACACCATATATTTT.

V and J are TRBV9 and TRBJ2-3, with D maybe TRBD1 (7 bases). The V gene lost 4 bases and the J gene lost 8 bases, with 17 bases spanning the gap. This CDR3 region has 14 residues. From germline, CDR1 is SGDLS and CDR2 YYNGEE. CDR3 bases: TGTGCCAGCAGCACCGGGACTCAGGGGGTTACGCAGTATTTT. Its protein product is CASSTGTQGVTQYF.

The chain links TRBV5-1 to TRBJ2-1; D unresolved. The CDR3 has 12 residues. V lost 4 bases and J 8 bases, leaving 10 bases between the germline ends. Germline lookup yields CDR1 SGHRS and CDR2 YFSETQ. The CDR3 reads CASSAAGDEQFF. DNA of the CDR3: TGCGCCAGCAGCGCCGCTGGGGATGAGCAGTTCTTC.

The V and J genes are TRBV9 and TRBJ1-2; D ambiguous. CDR1 SGDLS and CDR2 YYNGEE come from the germline V gene. This CDR3 contains 14 residues. V gave up 0 bases and J gave up 6 bases, with 12 bases separating them. For the CDR3, the DNA is TGTGCCAGCAGCGTAGGGAGGGCCGGGGATGGCTACACCTTC. This gives the protein CASSVGRAGDGYTF.

The chain carries TRBV19 and TRBJ2-5; the D is unclear. V was cut by 3 bases and J by 5 bases, with 10 bases left in between. This CDR3 has 13 residues. The germline V gene encodes CDR1 LNHDA and CDR2 SQIVND (reference sequence). In nucleotides, the CDR3 is TGTGCCAGTAGTATCTGGGATAGGGAGACCCAGTACTTC. Protein: CASSIWDRETQYF.

This clone occurred a few times. The gene calls are TRBV6-6 and TRBJ1-1; TRBD1 is a possible D gene (5 bases). With 7 bases removed from V and 7 bases from J, the gap between germline ends came to 13 bases. Germline V CDR1 and CDR2: MNHNY, SVGAGI (reference sequence). The CDR3 loop spans 12 amino acids. The CDR3 nucleotides read TGTGCCAGCAAACCTAGCAGGGATGAAGCTTTCTTT. It encodes CASKPSRDEAFF.

V gene TRBV6-1 combines with J gene TRBJ1-5, with D maybe TRBD1 (5 bases). The germline CDR1 and CDR2 sequences are MNHNS and SASEGT. The CDR3 is made up of 14 amino acids. V lost 6 bases, J lost 6 bases, and 15 bases lay in between. Here the CDR3 DNA reads TGTGCCAGCAGCGAACGGGGGGTGGGTCAGCCCCAGCATTTT. Protein product: CASSERGVGQPQHF.

The rearrangement links TRBV19 to TRBJ2-7, with a possible D match to TRBD2 (5 bases). The V and J ends lost 6 bases and 5 bases respectively, with 20 bases between them. The germline V gene encodes CDR1 LNHDA and CDR2 SQIVND (reference sequence). The CDR3 has 15 residues. The CDR3 DNA is TGTGCCAGTAGCCCTCCAGCGAGGCCGAGGGACGAGCAGTACTTC. Protein: CASSPPARPRDEQYF.

This clone appeared a few times. The V and J genes are TRBV7-2 and TRBJ2-2, with D perhaps TRBD2 (5 bases). The CDR3 loop spans 15 amino acids. Trimming removed 7 bases at V and 2 bases at J, with 14 bases between. Per the germline V gene, CDR1 is SGHTA and CDR2 is FQGNSA. CDR3 loop: CASILDYYNTGELFF. The DNA of the CDR3 is TGTGCCAGCATCCTTGACTATTACAACACCGGGGAGCTGTTTTTT. Together with reference TRBV7-2 and TRBJ2-2, the CDR3 gives the full variable domain: GAGVSQSPSNKVTEKGKDVELRCDPISGHTALYWYRQSLGQGLEFLIYFQGNSAPDKSGLPSDRFSAERTGGSVSTLTIQRTQQEDSAVYLCASILDYYNTGELFFGEGSRLTVL.

The rearrangement uses TRBV6-1 and TRBJ1-5; the match to TRBD1 covers 10 bases. CDR3 size: 16 residues. The V segment lost 1 base and the J segment 0 bases; nucleotides outside the gene matches: 0. CDR1 is MNHNS, CDR2 SASEGT, per germline. This chain's CDR3 is CASSEGTGGSNQPQHF. In DNA, the CDR3 is TGTGCCAGCAGTGAAGGGACAGGGGGTAGCAATCAGCCCCAGCATTTT.

This rearrangement joins TRBV5-1 to TRBJ1-4, with unresolved D. The germline V and J ends were trimmed by 2 bases and 0 bases, with 5 bases remaining between them. CDR3 length: 14 amino acids. Looked up from germline, CDR1 is SGHRS and CDR2 is YFSETQ. The CDR3 coding sequence is TGCGCCAGCAGCTTCCAAGCAACTAATGAAAAACTGTTTTTT. Its translation: CASSFQATNEKLFF.

The rearrangement links TRBV4-2 to TRBJ1-1, with D perhaps TRBD1 (6 bases). In germline, CDR1 is LGHNA, CDR2 YNFKEQ. V shed 0 bases and J shed 7 bases, with 18 bases lying between them. The CDR3 has 16 amino acids. The CDR3 DNA is TGTGCCAGCAGCCAAGAAGGGGGGCTCCGGGACGATGAAGCTTTCTTT. Amino acids: CASSQEGGLRDDEAFF.

The rearrangement joins TRBV18 to TRBJ2-7; D is ambiguous. CDR3 length: 13 amino acids. V was pared by 0 bases and J by 4 bases, with 7 bases between. Germline loops: CDR1 KGHSH, CDR2 LQKENI. In DNA form, the CDR3 reads TGTGCCAGCTCACCACCTAGCCAGTACGAGCAGTACTTC. Protein: CASSPPSQYEQYF. The full variable domain, its missing parts supplied by reference TRBV18 and TRBJ2-7, is NAGVMQNPRHLVRRRGQEARLRCSPMKGHSHVYWYRQLPEEGLKFMVYLQKENIIDESGMPKERFSAEFPKEGPSILRIQQVVRGDSAAYFCASSPPSQYEQYFGPGTRLTVT.